This TCR beta chain was captured in a study of Ad26.COV2.S vaccination and SARS-CoV-2 variants. Study at large: Ad26.COV2.S, an intramuscular injection, was given once or twice 56 days apart.

Germline V CDR1 and CDR2: SEHNR, FQNEAQ (reference sequence). V was clipped by 9 bases and J by 0 bases, with 23 bases between them. This CDR3 region has 17 residues. Sequencing used immunoSEQ multiplex PCR; TCRdb keeps in-frame clones, though not all of them. The table has roughly 700,000 clones, 89% seen once; the top ten hold approximately 1.5%. Treatment defined: roughly 20 received Ad26.COV2.S at low or high dose, single or two shots; about 5 received placebo; per-sample allocation not given. Vaccine and placebo recipients were sampled on day 63 after the first injection. V usage is TRBV7-9 and J usage is TRBJ2-5; D perhaps matches TRBD1 (6 bases). The receptor was derived from a person between 18 and 65 years old who received the Ad26.COV2.S COVID-19 vaccine or a placebo. The source material was peripheral blood, sampled in a trial of Ad26.COV2.S vaccine versus placebo. The CDR3 bases are TGTGCCAGTGCAGGCCCCAAACAGGGCGGGTACCAAGAGACCCAGTACTTC. Translation gives CASAGPKQGGYQETQYF. Looking up the rest from reference TRBV7-9 and TRBJ2-5 gives the full variable domain: DTGVSQNPRHKITKRGQNVTFRCDPISEHNRLYWYRQTLGQGPEFLTYFQNEAQLEKSRLLSDRFSAERPKGSFSTLEIQRTEQGDSAMYLCASAGPKQGGYQETQYFGPGTRLLVL.